Described below is a single T cell receptor beta chain sequence and its context. Controls matched for age and sex were healthy donors. It was negative isolation that provided the CD8+ and CD4+ T cells, whereas TEMRA cells were enriched by FACS. These data come from a study of CD8 T cells in Susac syndrome. It was with random hexamers that about 0.45 to 1 ug RNA was reverse transcribed. In TCRdb, the immunoSEQ multiplex PCR reads were re-called with MiXCR into one record per CDR3 protein. The table includes approximately 100,000 distinct CDR3 sequences, around nine tenths detected once. The germline V gene has CDR1 SGDLS and CDR2 YYNGEE. The CDR3 totals 17 residues. V was clipped by 0 bases and J by 6 bases; unmatched bases: 12.

Sequences were obtained from CD4+ T cells from PBMCs. This chain connects TRBV9 to TRBJ2-7, with 10 bases aligning to TRBD2. The sequence was collected from a human donor in good health. The CDR3 region has the DNA TGTGCCAGCAGCGTAGGGCTAGCGGGAGATTTTGGAGGCGAGCAGTACTTC. The encoded protein is CASSVGLAGDFGGEQYF.